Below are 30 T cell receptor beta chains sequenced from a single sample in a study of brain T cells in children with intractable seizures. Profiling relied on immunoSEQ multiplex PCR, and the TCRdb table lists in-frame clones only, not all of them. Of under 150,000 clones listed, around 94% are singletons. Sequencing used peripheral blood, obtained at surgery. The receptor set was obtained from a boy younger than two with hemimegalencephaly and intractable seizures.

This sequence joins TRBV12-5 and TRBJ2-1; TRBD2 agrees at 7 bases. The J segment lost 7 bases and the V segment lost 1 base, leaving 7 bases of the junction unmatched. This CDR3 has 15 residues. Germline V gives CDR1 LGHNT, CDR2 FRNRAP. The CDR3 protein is CASGLDRSGGNEQFF. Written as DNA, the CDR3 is TGTGCTAGTGGTTTGGACCGGTCGGGAGGTAATGAGCAGTTCTTC.

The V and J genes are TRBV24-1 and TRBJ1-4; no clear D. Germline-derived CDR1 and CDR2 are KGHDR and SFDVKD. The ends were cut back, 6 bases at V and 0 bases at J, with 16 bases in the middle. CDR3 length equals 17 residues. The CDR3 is CATSPPGDRATNEKLFF. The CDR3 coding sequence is TGTGCCACCAGTCCACCCGGCGACCGCGCAACTAATGAAAAACTGTTTTTT.

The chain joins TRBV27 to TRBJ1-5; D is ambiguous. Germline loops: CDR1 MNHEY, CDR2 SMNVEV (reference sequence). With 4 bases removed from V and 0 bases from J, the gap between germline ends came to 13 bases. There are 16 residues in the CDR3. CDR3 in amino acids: CASSSLSLYSNQPQHF. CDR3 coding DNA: TGTGCCAGCAGTTCCCTCTCATTGTATAGCAATCAGCCCCAGCATTTT.

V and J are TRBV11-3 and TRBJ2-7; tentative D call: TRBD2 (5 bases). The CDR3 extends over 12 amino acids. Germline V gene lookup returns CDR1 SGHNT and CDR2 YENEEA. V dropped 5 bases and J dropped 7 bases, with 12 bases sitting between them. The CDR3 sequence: CASSPPGWEQYF. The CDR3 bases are TGTGCCAGCAGCCCTCCGGGGTGGGAGCAGTACTTC.

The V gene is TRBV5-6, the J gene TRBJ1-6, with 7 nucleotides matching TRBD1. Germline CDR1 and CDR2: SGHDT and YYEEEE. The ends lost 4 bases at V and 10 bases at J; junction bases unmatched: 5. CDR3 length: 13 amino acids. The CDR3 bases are TGTGCCAGCAGCCCATTGACAGGGTCACCCCTCCACTTT. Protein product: CASSPLTGSPLHF.

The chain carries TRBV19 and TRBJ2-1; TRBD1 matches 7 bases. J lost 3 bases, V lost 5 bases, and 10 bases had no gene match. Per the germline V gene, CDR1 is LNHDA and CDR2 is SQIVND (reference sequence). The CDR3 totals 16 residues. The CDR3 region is CASSSTLGDSYNEQFF. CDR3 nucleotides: TGTGCCAGTAGTTCCACTCTAGGGGACAGCTACAATGAGCAGTTCTTC.

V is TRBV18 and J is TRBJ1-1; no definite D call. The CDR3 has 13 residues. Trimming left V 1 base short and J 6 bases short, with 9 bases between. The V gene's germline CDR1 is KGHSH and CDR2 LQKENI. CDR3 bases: TGTGCCAGCTCACCACGTGCCCCGGCTGAAGCTTTCTTT. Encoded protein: CASSPRAPAEAFF.

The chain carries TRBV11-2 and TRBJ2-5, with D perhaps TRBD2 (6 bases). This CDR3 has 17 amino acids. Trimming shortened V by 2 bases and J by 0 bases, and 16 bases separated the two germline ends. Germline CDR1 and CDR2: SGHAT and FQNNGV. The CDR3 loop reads CASSLSWVGDYQETQYF. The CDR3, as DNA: TGTGCCAGCAGCTTAAGTTGGGTCGGGGACTACCAAGAGACCCAGTACTTC.

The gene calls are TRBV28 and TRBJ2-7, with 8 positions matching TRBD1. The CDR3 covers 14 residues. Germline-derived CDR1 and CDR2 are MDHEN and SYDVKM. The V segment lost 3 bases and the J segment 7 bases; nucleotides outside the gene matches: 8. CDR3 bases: TGTGCCAGCAGTTTCCCGACAGGGGTGTGGGAGCAGTACTTC. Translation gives CASSFPTGVWEQYF.

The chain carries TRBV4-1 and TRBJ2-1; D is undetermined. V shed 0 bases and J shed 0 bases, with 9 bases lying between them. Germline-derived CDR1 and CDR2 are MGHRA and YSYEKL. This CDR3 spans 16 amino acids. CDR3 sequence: CASSQDYRSSYNEQFF. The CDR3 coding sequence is TGCGCCAGCAGCCAAGATTACAGAAGCTCCTACAATGAGCAGTTCTTC.

CDR3 nucleotides: TGTGCCAGCAGTTTTGGGGGGGACTTCTACTACGAGCAGTACTTC. Translated: CASSFGGDFYYEQYF. The chain recombines TRBV28 with TRBJ2-7; 7 bases are shared with TRBD2. The length of the CDR3 is 15 residues. V lost 3 bases to trimming and J lost 3 bases; unmatched junction nucleotides: 8. Germline CDR1 and CDR2: MDHEN and SYDVKM.

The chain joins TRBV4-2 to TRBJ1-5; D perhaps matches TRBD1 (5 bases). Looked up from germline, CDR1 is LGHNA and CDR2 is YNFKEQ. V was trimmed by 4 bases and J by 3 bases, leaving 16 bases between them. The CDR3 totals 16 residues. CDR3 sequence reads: CASSLPGTATNQPQHF. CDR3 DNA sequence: TGTGCCAGCAGCCTGCCAGGGACTGCGACCAATCAGCCCCAGCATTTT.

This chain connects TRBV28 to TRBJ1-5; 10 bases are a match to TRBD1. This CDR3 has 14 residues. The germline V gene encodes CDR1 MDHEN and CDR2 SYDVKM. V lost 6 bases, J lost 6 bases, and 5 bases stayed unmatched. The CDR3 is CASSRDRGPQPQHF. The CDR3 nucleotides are TGTGCCAGCAGCCGCGACAGGGGGCCTCAGCCCCAGCATTTT.

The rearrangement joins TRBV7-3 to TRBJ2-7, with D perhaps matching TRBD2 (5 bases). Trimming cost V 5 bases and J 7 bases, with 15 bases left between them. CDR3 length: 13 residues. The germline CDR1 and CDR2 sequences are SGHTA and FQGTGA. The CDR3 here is CASSPKLGREQYF. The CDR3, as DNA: TGTGCCAGCAGCCCGAAACTAGGGCGGGAGCAGTACTTC.

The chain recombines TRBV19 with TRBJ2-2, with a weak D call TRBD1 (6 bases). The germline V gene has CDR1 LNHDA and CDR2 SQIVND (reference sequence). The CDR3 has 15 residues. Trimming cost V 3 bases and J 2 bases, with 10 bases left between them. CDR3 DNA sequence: TGTGCCAGTAGTATTTTACAGGGAAACACCGGGGAGCTGTTTTTT. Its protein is CASSILQGNTGELFF.

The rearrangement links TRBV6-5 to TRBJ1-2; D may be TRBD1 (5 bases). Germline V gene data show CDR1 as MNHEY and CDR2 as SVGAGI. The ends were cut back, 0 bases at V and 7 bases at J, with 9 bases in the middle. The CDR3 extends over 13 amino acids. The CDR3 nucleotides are TGTGCCAGCAGTTACTCGGGGGAGCGTGGCTACACCTTC. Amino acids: CASSYSGERGYTF.

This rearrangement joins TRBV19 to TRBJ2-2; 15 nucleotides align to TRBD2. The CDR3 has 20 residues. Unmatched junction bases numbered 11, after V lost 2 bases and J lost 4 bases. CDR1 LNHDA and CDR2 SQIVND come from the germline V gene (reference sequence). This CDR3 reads CASSIIGLAGGPRGTGELFF. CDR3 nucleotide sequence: TGTGCCAGTAGTATAATAGGACTAGCGGGAGGGCCTCGAGGCACCGGGGAGCTGTTTTTT.

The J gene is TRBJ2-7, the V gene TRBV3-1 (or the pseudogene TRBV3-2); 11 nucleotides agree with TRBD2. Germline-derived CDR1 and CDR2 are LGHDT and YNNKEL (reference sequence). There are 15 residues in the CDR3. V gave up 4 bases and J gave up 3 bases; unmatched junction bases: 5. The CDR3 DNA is TGTGCCAGCAGCCTTGGGACTAGCGGATACTACGAGCAGTACTTC. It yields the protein CASSLGTSGYYEQYF.

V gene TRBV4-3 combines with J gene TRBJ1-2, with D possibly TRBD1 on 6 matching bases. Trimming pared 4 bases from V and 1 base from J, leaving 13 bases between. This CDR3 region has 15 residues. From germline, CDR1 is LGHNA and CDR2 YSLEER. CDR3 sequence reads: CASSPAGAVNYGYTF. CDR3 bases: TGCGCCAGCAGCCCAGCGGGGGCGGTTAACTATGGCTACACCTTC.

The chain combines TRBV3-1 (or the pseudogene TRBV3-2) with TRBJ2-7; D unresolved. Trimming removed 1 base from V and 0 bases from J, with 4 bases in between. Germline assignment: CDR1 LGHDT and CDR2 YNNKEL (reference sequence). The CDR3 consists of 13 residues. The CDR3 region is CASSQGHSYEQYF. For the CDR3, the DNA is TGTGCCAGCAGCCAAGGGCACTCCTACGAGCAGTACTTC.

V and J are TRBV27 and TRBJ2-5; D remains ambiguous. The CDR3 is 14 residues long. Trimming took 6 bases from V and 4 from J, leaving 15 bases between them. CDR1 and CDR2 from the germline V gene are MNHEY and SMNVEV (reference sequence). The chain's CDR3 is CASSVGPTGETQYF. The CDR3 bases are TGTGCCAGCAGCGTAGGGCCTACCGGAGAGACCCAGTACTTC.

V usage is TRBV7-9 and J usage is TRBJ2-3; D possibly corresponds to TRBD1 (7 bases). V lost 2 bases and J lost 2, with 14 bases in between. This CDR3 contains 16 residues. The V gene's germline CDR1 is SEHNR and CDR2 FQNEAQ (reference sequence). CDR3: CASSLRTGEVTDTQYF. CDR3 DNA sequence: TGTGCCAGCAGCTTAAGAACAGGGGAGGTCACAGATACGCAGTATTTT.

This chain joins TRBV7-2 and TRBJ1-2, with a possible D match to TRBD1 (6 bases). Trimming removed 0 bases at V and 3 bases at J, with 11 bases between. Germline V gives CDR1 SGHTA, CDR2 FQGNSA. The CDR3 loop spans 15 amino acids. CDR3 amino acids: CASSLAGGPDYGYTF. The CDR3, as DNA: TGTGCCAGCAGCTTAGCAGGGGGACCAGACTATGGCTACACCTTC. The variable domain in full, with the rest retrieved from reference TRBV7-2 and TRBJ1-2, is GAGVSQSPSNKVTEKGKDVELRCDPISGHTALYWYRQSLGQGLEFLIYFQGNSAPDKSGLPSDRFSAERTGGSVSTLTIQRTQQEDSAVYLCASSLAGGPDYGYTFGSGTRLTVV.

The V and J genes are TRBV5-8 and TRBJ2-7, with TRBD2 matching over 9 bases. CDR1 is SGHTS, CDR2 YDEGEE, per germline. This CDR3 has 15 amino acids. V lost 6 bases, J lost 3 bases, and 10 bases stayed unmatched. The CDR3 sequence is CASTPLGTSRYEQYF. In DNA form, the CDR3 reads TGTGCCAGCACCCCGCTGGGGACTAGCCGCTACGAGCAGTACTTC.

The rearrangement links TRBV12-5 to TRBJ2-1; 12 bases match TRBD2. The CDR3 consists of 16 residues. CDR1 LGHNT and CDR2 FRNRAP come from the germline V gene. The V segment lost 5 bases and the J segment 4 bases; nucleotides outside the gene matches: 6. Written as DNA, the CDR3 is TGTGCTAGTGGTATGCCCGGGACTAGCGGGTACAATGAGCAGTTCTTC. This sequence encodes CASGMPGTSGYNEQFF.

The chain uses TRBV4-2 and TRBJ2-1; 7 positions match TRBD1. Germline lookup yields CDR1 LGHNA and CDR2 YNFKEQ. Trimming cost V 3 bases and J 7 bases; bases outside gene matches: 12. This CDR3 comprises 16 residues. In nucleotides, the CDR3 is TGTGCCAGCAGCCATTCATCCAGGGGGTTTGGGAATGAGCAGTTCTTC. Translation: CASSHSSRGFGNEQFF.

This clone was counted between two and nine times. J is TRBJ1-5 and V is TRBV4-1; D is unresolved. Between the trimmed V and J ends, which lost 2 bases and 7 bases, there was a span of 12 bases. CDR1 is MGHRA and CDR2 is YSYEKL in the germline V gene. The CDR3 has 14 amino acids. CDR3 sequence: CASSQRVLSQPQHF. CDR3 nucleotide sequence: TGCGCCAGCAGCCAAAGGGTTCTCTCCCAGCCCCAGCATTTT.

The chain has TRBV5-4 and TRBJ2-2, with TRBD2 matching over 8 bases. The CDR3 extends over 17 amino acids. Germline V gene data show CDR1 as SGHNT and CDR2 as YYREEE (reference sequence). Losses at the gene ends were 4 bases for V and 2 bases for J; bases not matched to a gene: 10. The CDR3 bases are TGTGCCAGCAGCCCGAAAGGACTAGCCGGTAACACCGGGGAGCTGTTTTTT. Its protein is CASSPKGLAGNTGELFF.

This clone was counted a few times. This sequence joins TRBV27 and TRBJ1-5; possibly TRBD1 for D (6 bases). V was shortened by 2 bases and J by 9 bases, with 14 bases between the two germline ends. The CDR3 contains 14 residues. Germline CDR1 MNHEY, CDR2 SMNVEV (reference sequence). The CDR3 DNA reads TGTGCCAGCAGTTTACTGGGGGCGGGTCGGCCCCAGCATTTT. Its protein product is CASSLLGAGRPQHF.

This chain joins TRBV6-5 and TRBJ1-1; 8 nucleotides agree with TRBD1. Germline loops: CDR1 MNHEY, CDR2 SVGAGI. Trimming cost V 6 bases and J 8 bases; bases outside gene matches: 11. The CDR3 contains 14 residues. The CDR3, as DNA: TGTGCCAGCAGGGTACCAGGGGGCGGTACCGAAGCTTTCTTT. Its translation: CASRVPGGGTEAFF.